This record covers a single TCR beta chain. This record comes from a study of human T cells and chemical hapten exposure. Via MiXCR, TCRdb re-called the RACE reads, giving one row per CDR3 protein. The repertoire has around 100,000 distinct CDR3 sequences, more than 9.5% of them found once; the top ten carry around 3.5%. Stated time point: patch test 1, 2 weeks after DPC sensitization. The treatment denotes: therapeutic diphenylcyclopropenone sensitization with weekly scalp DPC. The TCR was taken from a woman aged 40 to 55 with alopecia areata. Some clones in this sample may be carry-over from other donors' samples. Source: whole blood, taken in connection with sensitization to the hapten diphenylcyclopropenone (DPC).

This chain's CDR3 is CASTPALAGTPHEQYF. The CDR3 nucleotides are TGTGCCAGCACCCCGGCCCTAGCGGGAACCCCCCACGAGCAGTACTTC. V gene TRBV28 combines with J gene TRBJ2-7; 9 bases are a match to TRBD2. This CDR3 contains 16 residues. V shed 7 bases, J shed 5 bases, and the junction held 15 bases outside the gene matches. Germline V gene data show CDR1 as MDHEN and CDR2 as SYDVKM.